This T cell receptor beta chain was profiled in a study of blood T cell repertoires in COVID-19. Overall study context: T cells, B-cell-depleted T cells, or PBMCs provided the cDNA or gDNA that served as material.

The junction had 12 bases not matched to a gene; V was cut back by 0 bases and J by 4 bases. The CDR3 is 18 residues long. From germline, CDR1 is SGHAT and CDR2 FQNNGV. Sequencing used immunoSEQ multiplex PCR; TCRdb keeps in-frame clones, though not all of them. The sample shows tens of thousands of clones, roughly 91% of them seen only once. This clone has only a few counts. The sequence was collected from a man between 45 and 60 years old with COVID-19, enrolled during active disease. V and J are TRBV11-2 and TRBJ2-4; 7 bases fit TRBD2. The sample consisted of peripheral blood. The CDR3 DNA sequence: TGTGCCAGCAGCTTAGAAAGGAGGCTAGCGGAGGAGAAAAACATTCAGTACTTC. It codes for CASSLERRLAEEKNIQYF.